This T cell receptor beta chain was captured in a study of neurological immune-mediated disorders (dated by TCRdb to between 2017 and 2020). Looking at the study overall: Peripheral blood TCR-beta repertoires from patients with HTLV-I-associated myelopathy (HAM/TSP), patients with multiple sclerosis, and healthy controls were compared in the study using UMI-based sequencing. Of the approximately 70 subjects in the cohort, some 15 were HAM/TSP patients, roughly 35 were multiple sclerosis patients, and about 20 were healthy controls. Longitudinal samples, technical triplicates and paired sorted CD4+ and CD8+ T-cell subsets, alongside PBMC samples, were included among the roughly 97 TCR-beta libraries.

From its cysteine to its phenylalanine, the CDR3 spans 15 amino acids. CDR3 DNA only is kept here, 45 bases in frame from base 1. The germline V end is reduced by 7 bases and the J end by 2 bases; junction bases left unmatched: 5. For unsorted PBMC libraries, 2 million PBMCs were used after storage in RNAlater at -80 degrees C until RNA extraction. Peripheral blood was subjected to Ficoll-Hypaque density gradient centrifugation to isolate PBMCs, which were then cryopreserved in liquid nitrogen. This clonotype was counted ten times or more. There is no known antigen for this receptor. Base qualities are missing; no much larger clone stands one base away. Overall study outcomes, separate from this receptor: TCR clonal expansion was highest in HAM/TSP patients and lowest in MS patients, with MS patients falling below even healthy controls. Across subjects, expanded clones never shared an identical CDR3 amino acid sequence, which suggests that the TCR-beta repertoires in every group were private.

To synthesize cDNA, template-switch 5'RACE was performed with a primer carrying a 10-nucleotide random unique molecular identifier so that each TCR transcript was tagged. Each sequencing run produced over 170 million TCR-beta sequences covering 15-18 subjects. Total RNA was extracted with the RNeasy kit. The KAPA Real-time Library Amplification kit was used to amplify TCR-beta VDJ regions with primers for the TCR constant region and the 5'RACE anchor. Sample indexes and Illumina adaptors were added in a first PCR, after which library yield was increased in a second PCR. After Ampure bead purification, the roughly 650 bp TCR product was size-selected on a 2% E-gel SizeSelection system. Library quality was checked on a Bioanalyzer, concentration was measured with Qubit, and libraries were quantified with the Kapa Library Quantification kit before pooling. Paired-end 2 x 150 bp sequencing of the libraries was performed on an Illumina HiSeq 2500. To increase sequence diversity, roughly 24-30% phiX was spiked into each library pool. In the original analysis: Quality-filtered reads were processed with the UMI-based MiGEC pipeline, and over 90% of raw TCR sequences were removed by the MiGEC pipeline during error correction. IMGT germline references were used for alignment of VDJ genes, and clonotypes were defined by a unique CDR3 amino acid sequence together with V-J genes. Clonal expansion, Shannon diversity, and CDR3 relatedness (CalcPairwiseDistances, ClusterSamples) were evaluated with VDJtools, and phylogenetic trees were built with CLCbio workbench. Clones with at least 8 unique UMIs were defined as expanded, with this threshold being based on coefficient-of-variation modelling across technical triplicates. TCRdb reworked the public reads: Q25 trimming with fastp, MiXCR clone assembly, productive beta chains retained. Entries are consolidated by CDR3 protein sequence, retaining the most common genes and DNA. TCRdb's processing, not the study's, gives the V and J calls here. The sample table contains around 64,000 distinct CDR3 sequences; only one count was recorded for roughly 13% of them. The ten largest clonotypes hold around a tenth of the sample.

This clonotype originated in a woman aged 55 to 70 with HTLV-1-associated myelopathy (HAM/TSP). The chain employs TRBV12-3 or TRBV12-4 and TRBJ2-1; 10 bases in between match TRBD1. Source material: PBMCs. The nucleotides are TGTGCCAGCATTACCGGGACAGGGGCCTACAATGAGCAGTTCTTC. This gives the protein CASITGTGAYNEQFF.